These 10 T cell receptor beta chains originate from one sample sequenced in a study of T-cell memory formation after mild COVID-19. TCRdb ran MiXCR on the 5' RACE reads and lists one entry per CDR3 protein. Counted here are 150,000 or so distinct CDR3 sequences, 31% occurring once; the ten biggest clones make up 9.5% to 15%. The sequenced sample consisted of PBMCs or a T cell subset sorted from them (not recorded which). The receptors were gathered from an adult woman who had mild COVID-19 (a few samples of this study predate the infection). Cell type and time point are not known.

V and J are TRBV2 and TRBJ1-1; D is unresolved. Trimming removed 1 base from V and 0 bases from J, with 9 bases in between. CDR1 is SNHLY and CDR2 is FYNNEI in the germline V gene. This CDR3 spans 15 amino acids. The CDR3 DNA reads TGTGCCAGCAGTGAAGGTAGCAGCATGAACACTGAAGCTTTCTTT. Encoded protein: CASSEGSSMNTEAFF.

V usage is TRBV9 and J usage is TRBJ2-5; the D is unclear. The CDR3 is 12 amino acids. CDR1 and CDR2 from the germline V gene are SGDLS and YYNGEE. V was trimmed by 1 base and J by 4 bases, leaving 5 bases between them. The chain's CDR3 is CASSVSGETQYF. The CDR3 region has the DNA TGTGCCAGCAGCGTATCGGGAGAGACCCAGTACTTC.

This clonotype was counted only a few times. The chain uses TRBV4-2 and TRBJ1-1, with TRBD1 as a possible D gene (6 bases). Trimming cost V 1 base and J 4 bases, with 13 bases left between them. This CDR3 contains 15 residues. Germline CDR1 reads LGHNA; CDR2 reads YNFKEQ. The CDR3, as DNA: TGTGCCAGCAGCCAAGGCGGCAGGGGTGGCACTGAAGCTTTCTTT. This translates into CASSQGGRGGTEAFF.

This chain connects TRBV7-9 to TRBJ2-7; 8 nucleotides match TRBD2. Germline trimming cut 5 bases from V and 4 bases from J; bases unmatched to any gene: 7. Germline V gene sequence: CDR1 SEHNR, CDR2 FQNEAQ (reference sequence). This CDR3 has 14 residues. CDR3 bases: TGTGCCAGCAGCCTAAGCGGGAGACCTTACGAGCAGTACTTC. This sequence encodes CASSLSGRPYEQYF.

The chain recombines TRBV18 with TRBJ2-2; D is ambiguous. The germline V and J ends were trimmed by 8 bases and 4 bases, with 8 bases remaining between them. Germline assignment: CDR1 KGHSH and CDR2 LQKENI. This CDR3 has 12 amino acids. This CDR3 is CASPPPTGELFF. As DNA, the CDR3 is TGTGCCAGCCCTCCGCCCACCGGGGAGCTGTTTTTT.

The V and J genes are TRBV24-1 and TRBJ1-5; 11 bases agree with TRBD1. This CDR3 contains 18 residues. Losses at the gene ends were 4 bases for V and 1 base for J; bases not matched to a gene: 8. Germline V CDR1 and CDR2: KGHDR, SFDVKD. The chain's CDR3 is CATSDSGQGATSNQPQHF. DNA for the CDR3: TGTGCCACCAGTGACTCCGGACAGGGGGCAACGAGCAATCAGCCCCAGCATTTT.

This clonotype was recorded a few times. The chain joins TRBV18 to TRBJ2-4; D is uncertain. V lost 1 base and J lost 1, with 8 bases in between. Germline assignment: CDR1 KGHSH and CDR2 LQKENI. The CDR3 spans 15 residues. CDR3 protein: CASSPQESAKNIQYF. Here the CDR3 DNA reads TGTGCCAGCTCACCACAGGAGTCGGCCAAAAACATTCAGTACTTC.

The J gene is TRBJ2-5, the V gene TRBV12-3 or TRBV12-4, with D possibly being TRBD1 (6 bases). This CDR3 is built from 13 residues. V was shortened by 8 bases and J by 3 bases, with 13 bases between the two germline ends. The CDR3 loop reads CASGITGKETQYF. CDR3 DNA: TGTGCCAGCGGAATCACAGGGAAAGAGACCCAGTACTTC.

This clonotype was seen a single time. The chain links TRBV18 to TRBJ2-3; tentative D call: TRBD2 (7 bases). The CDR3 spans 16 residues. V lost 0 bases and J lost 4, with 14 bases in between. Germline-derived CDR1 and CDR2 are KGHSH and LQKENI. For the CDR3, the DNA is TGTGCCAGCTCACCACCGGGCCGGGGGGCGGCAGATACGCAGTATTTT. It specifies CASSPPGRGAADTQYF.

In this sample, this clonotype turned up many times. This rearrangement joins TRBV11-2 to TRBJ2-1, with D hard to call. Germline lookup yields CDR1 SGHAT and CDR2 FQNNGV. CDR3 size: 11 residues. Trimming cost V 2 bases and J 6 bases, with 2 bases left between them. CDR3 protein: CASSLINEQFF. DNA for the CDR3: TGTGCCAGCAGCTTAATCAATGAGCAGTTCTTC.